These T cell receptor beta chains were read from a single sample in a study of CD4+ T cells in melanoma. Data came from immunoSEQ multiplex PCR; TCRdb stores just in-frame clones and leaves some out. The table shows about 54,000 clones, with roughly three quarters occurring only once. The sequenced material came from tumor tissue. The source of these receptors is a human donor with melanoma. Each CDR3 is given with its conserved first and last residue. D genes are given only for firm matches. Size is omitted from some rows. Given values are once, few, many or a class for expanded clones.

cdr3_nt cdr3_aa j_call clone_size v_call d_call
TGTGCCAGCAGTGATCCAGGGTCCCACAATGAGCAGTTCTTC CASSDPGSHNEQFF TRBJ2-1 - TRBV2 -
TGCAGCACCCCCTCTCCAGGGCGGGTCTACAATGAGCAGTTCTTC CSTPSPGRVYNEQFF TRBJ2-1 few TRBV29-1 -
TGTGCCAGCAGATCCGGGACTGAACTGTTTTTT CASRSGTELFF TRBJ1-4 few TRBV27 -
TGTGCCAGCAGTTTATTAGGCCACGGTGAAGCTTTCTTT CASSLLGHGEAFF TRBJ1-1 - TRBV28 -
TGTGCCAGCAGTTACGGTCCAAATGAAAAACTGTTTTTT CASSYGPNEKLFF TRBJ1-4 - TRBV6-5 -
TGTGCCAGCAGTTTAATTCCCAACACTGAAGCTTTCTTT CASSLIPNTEAFF TRBJ1-1 - TRBV27 -
TGCGCCAGCAGCCGCGCCGGGTCAGAGCCGAATCAGCCCCAGCATTTT CASSRAGSEPNQPQHF TRBJ1-5 once TRBV4-1 -
TGTGCCAGCAGCTTATCAGGGACAGGGCCCTACGAGCAGTACTTC CASSLSGTGPYEQYF TRBJ2-7 - TRBV7-8 TRBD1
TGTGCCATCAGTGAGTATTACAATGAGCAGTTCTTC CAISEYYNEQFF TRBJ2-1 - TRBV10-3 -
TGTGCCAGCCGACAGGGCCGGGATTTATACAATGAGCAGTTCTTC CASRQGRDLYNEQFF TRBJ2-1 once TRBV19 TRBD1
TGTGCCAGCAGCTTTATGATAGGGGCAGACTATGGCTACACCTTC CASSFMIGADYGYTF TRBJ1-2 - TRBV7-2 -
TGTGCCAGCAGCAGCGACGGGAGGGGCACAGATACGCAGTATTTT CASSSDGRGTDTQYF TRBJ2-3 - TRBV7-9 TRBD2
TGTGCCAGCAGTTACCAGGCGACGAACTATGGCTACACCTTC CASSYQATNYGYTF TRBJ1-2 - TRBV6-6 -
TGTGCCATCAGTGAAGACAGGGGTAGACAAGAGACCCAGTACTTC CAISEDRGRQETQYF TRBJ2-5 - TRBV10-3 TRBD1
TGCGCCAGCAGCGCCAGGGATTCCTCCTACGAGCAGTACTTC CASSARDSSYEQYF TRBJ2-7 few TRBV5-1 -
TGTGCCAGTAGCCCGCAGGGGGTAGAAGAGACCCAGTACTTC CASSPQGVEETQYF TRBJ2-5 many TRBV19 TRBD1
TGTGCCAGCAGCTTAGAAACTTTCAATACGCAGTATTTT CASSLETFNTQYF TRBJ2-3 - TRBV7-9 -
TGCGCCAGCAGCTTGGAAGGGGTTGAAAAACTGTTTTTT CASSLEGVEKLFF TRBJ1-4 - TRBV5-1 -
TGTGCCAGCAAGACAGGGGAGAAGGAGCAGTACTTC CASKTGEKEQYF TRBJ2-7 - TRBV7-2 TRBD1
TGTGCCAGCAGCTTACCCCGGGGGCCCCCAAACAATGAGCAGTTCTTC CASSLPRGPPNNEQFF TRBJ2-1 - TRBV7-2 -
TGTGCCAGTAGTATAGATTTGAATGAGCAGTTCTTC CASSIDLNEQFF TRBJ2-1 - TRBV19 -
TGTGCCAGCAGTCTCAGTGATTCCACCGGGGAGCTGTTTTTT CASSLSDSTGELFF TRBJ2-2 many TRBV16 -
TGTGCCAGCAGCGGGGGGGATCAAGAGACCCAGTACTTC CASSGGDQETQYF TRBJ2-5 many TRBV9 -
TGTGCCAGCAGCGGCGGGCGCGGACGCTACGAGCAGTACTTC CASSGGRGRYEQYF TRBJ2-7 many TRBV7-9 -
TGTGCCAGCAGTGAAGTTGACAGGATAGCCTATAATTCACCCCTCCACTTT CASSEVDRIAYNSPLHF TRBJ1-6 few TRBV6-1 -
TGTGCCAGCAGCTTAGGGAGCGGGGTCTCCTACAATGAGCAGTTCTTC CASSLGSGVSYNEQFF TRBJ2-1 - TRBV7-3 TRBD2
TGTGCCAGCAGCCGGACAGGGAATCAGCCCCAGCATTTT CASSRTGNQPQHF TRBJ1-5 - TRBV14 TRBD1
TGTGCCAGTAGTATAGCCGGACAAGAGACCCAGTACTTC CASSIAGQETQYF TRBJ2-5 - TRBV19 -